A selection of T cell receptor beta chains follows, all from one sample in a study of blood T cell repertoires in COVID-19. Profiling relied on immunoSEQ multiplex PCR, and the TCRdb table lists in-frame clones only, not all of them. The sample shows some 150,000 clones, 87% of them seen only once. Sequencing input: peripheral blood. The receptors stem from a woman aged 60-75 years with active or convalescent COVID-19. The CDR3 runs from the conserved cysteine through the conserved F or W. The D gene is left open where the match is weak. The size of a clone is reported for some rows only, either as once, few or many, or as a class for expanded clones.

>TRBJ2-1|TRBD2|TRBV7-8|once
TGTGCCAGCAGCGCCGTCCGCCGCGGGGGGGCCGGGAATGAGCAGTTCTTC
CASSAVRRGGAGNEQFF
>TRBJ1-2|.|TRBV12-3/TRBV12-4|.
TGTGCCAGCAGTTTTGGCAGGGTTGGTGGCTACACCTTC
CASSFGRVGGYTF
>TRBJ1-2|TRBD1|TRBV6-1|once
TGTGCCAGCAGTGAGGCAGGGGGCGACTATGGCTACACCTTC
CASSEAGGDYGYTF
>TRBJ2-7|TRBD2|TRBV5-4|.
TGTGCCAGCAGCTCCTTAGCGGGGACGAACTACGAGCAGTACTTC
CASSSLAGTNYEQYF
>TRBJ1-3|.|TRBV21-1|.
TGTGCCAGCAGCAAAGCCTCCACGAACATCCAGAACACCATATATTTT
CASSKASTNIQNTIYF
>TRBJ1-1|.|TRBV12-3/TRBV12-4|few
TGTGCCAGCAGCCTTGGGGGCGCACCTGAAGCTTTCTTT
CASSLGGAPEAFF
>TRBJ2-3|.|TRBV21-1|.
TGTGCCAGCAGCAAAGGGGGGGACAGGGAAGCAGATACGCAGTATTTT
CASSKGGDREADTQYF
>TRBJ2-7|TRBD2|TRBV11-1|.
TGTGCCAGCAGCTTAGCGCGGACGGGAGGATACGAGCAGTACTTC
CASSLARTGGYEQYF
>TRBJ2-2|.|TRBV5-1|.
TGCGCCAGCAGTGTAGGGGCGGCAGGGTTTGCCGGGGAGCTGTTTTTT
CASSVGAAGFAGELFF
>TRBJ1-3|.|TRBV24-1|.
TGTGCCACAAGCACAGGGCGCGGAAACACCATATATTTT
CATSTGRGNTIYF
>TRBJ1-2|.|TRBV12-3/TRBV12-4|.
TGTCTCTCACAAAGGGGCGACGGCTACACCTTC
CLSQRGDGYTF
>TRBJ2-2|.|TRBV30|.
TGTGCCTGGAGTTCTGGACTAAACACCGGGGAGCTGTTTTTT
CAWSSGLNTGELFF
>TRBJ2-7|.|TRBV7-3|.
TGTGCCAGCAGTTTATCCGGGTCTCCACTCTACGAGCAGTACTTC
CASSLSGSPLYEQYF
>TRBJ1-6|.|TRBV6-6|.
TGTGCCAGCAGTTACGCACGAAACACGGGAGGGTCACCCCTCCACTTT
CASSYARNTGGSPLHF
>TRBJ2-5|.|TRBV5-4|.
TGTGCCAGCAGCTTCCGGCAGGGAATAGAGACCCAGTACTTC
CASSFRQGIETQYF
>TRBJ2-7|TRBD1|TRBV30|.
TGTGCCTGGGGCTTGACAGGGATCTACGAGCAGTACTTC
CAWGLTGIYEQYF
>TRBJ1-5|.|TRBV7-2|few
TGTGCCAGCAGCAGACAGGATTATAGCAATCAGCCCCAGCATTTT
CASSRQDYSNQPQHF
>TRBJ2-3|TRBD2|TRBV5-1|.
TGCGCCAGCAGCTTATATAGCGGGGGCCACGTAACCAGCACAGATACGCAGTATTTT
CASSLYSGGHVTSTDTQYF
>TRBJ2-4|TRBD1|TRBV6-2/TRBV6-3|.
TGTGCCAGCAGTTACCTACCGACAGGGAATAGAAACATTCAGTACTTC
CASSYLPTGNRNIQYF
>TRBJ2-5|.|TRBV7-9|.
TGTGCCAATGATGGAGGGGACAGCCAAGAGACCCAGTACTTC
CANDGGDSQETQYF
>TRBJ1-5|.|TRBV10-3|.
TGTGCCATCAGTGCGGGGGAGAGCAATCAGCCCCAGCATTTT
CAISAGESNQPQHF
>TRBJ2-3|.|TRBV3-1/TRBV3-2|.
TGTGCCAGCAGCCAAGACCGGACAACTAGCACAGATACGCAGTATTTT
CASSQDRTTSTDTQYF
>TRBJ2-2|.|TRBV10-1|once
TGCGCCAGCAGTGTACGGGGCGGGGAGCTGTTTTTT
CASSVRGGELFF
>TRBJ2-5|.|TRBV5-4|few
TGTGCCAGCAGCACGGGGTACCAAGAGACCCAGTACTTC
CASSTGYQETQYF
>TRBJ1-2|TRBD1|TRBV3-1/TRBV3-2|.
TGTGCCAGCTCACAGGGGCTTAATGCGAACTATGGCTACACCTTC
CASSQGLNANYGYTF
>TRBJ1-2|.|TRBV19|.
TGTGCCAGTAGTCCAGGGATAGACTATGGCTACACCTTC
CASSPGIDYGYTF
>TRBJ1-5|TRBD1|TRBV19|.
TGTGCCAGTAGTATGTCTGTTGGTCAGGGGGCCTATCAGCCCCAGCATTTT
CASSMSVGQGAYQPQHF
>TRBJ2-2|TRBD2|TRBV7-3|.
TGTGCCAGCACCCGACTAGCGGGGTCCGGGGAGCTGTTTTTT
CASTRLAGSGELFF
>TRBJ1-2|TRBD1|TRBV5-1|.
TGCGCCAGCAGCCCGCCGGGACAGACCTATGGCTACACCTTC
CASSPPGQTYGYTF
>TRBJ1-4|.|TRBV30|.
TGTGCCTGGAGAGCAATGACTAATGAAAAACTGTTTTTT
CAWRAMTNEKLFF
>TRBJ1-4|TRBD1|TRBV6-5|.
TGTGCCAGCAGTACAGGGGGCGCGGATGAAAAACTGTTTTTT
CASSTGGADEKLFF
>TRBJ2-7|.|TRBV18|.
TGTGCCAGCTCACCCCAGGAGGGTGTAAGCTCCTACGAGCAGTACTTC
CASSPQEGVSSYEQYF
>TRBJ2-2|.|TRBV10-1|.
TGCGCCAGCAGTGAGTCTACACACACCGGGGAGCTGTTTTTT
CASSESTHTGELFF
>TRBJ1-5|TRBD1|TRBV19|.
TGTGCCAGTAGGGAGGACAGGTGGAATCAGCCCCAGCATTTT
CASREDRWNQPQHF
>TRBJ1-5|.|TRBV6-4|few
TGTGCCAGCACCCACGGAGGGCGGAGCAATCAGCCCCAGCATTTT
CASTHGGRSNQPQHF
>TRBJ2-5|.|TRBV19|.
TGTGCCAGTAGTCGGTCGGAGGCGGTGGCCCAAGAGACCCAGTACTTC
CASSRSEAVAQETQYF
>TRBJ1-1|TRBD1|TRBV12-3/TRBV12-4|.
TGTGCCAGCAGTCCCGGGACAGGGGAGGCTTTCTTT
CASSPGTGEAFF
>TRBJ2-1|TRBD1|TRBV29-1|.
TGCAGCGTAGCTGGGACAGGGGGCTCCTACAATGAGCAGTTCTTC
CSVAGTGGSYNEQFF
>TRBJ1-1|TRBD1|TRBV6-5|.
TGTGCCAGCAGTTACAGGGGGACAGGGGGCTTGGCTTTCTTT
CASSYRGTGGLAFF
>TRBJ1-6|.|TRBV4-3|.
TGCGCCAGCAGCCAAGAACTTGGCAGGGGACGTTCACCCCTCCACTTT
CASSQELGRGRSPLHF
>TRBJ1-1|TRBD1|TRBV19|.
TGTGCCAGTACTCCGACAGGGGGCACTGAAGCTTTCTTT
CASTPTGGTEAFF
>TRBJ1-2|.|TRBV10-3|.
TGTGCCATCAGTCGGCAGGCGGGGGGCGCGGGCTACACCTTC
CAISRQAGGAGYTF
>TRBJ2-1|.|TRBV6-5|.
TGTGCCAGCAGTCAGGAGGGAAATGAGCAGTTCTTC
CASSQEGNEQFF
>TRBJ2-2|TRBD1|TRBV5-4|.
TGTGCCAGCAGCTTGGAACAGGGGGCTAACGGGGAGCTGTTTTTT
CASSLEQGANGELFF
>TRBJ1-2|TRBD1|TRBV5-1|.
TGCGCCAGCAGCTTGGGGACAGGATTAATTGGCTACACCTTC
CASSLGTGLIGYTF
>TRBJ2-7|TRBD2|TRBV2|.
TGTGCCAGCAGTGTTGCAGCGGGGGTTTCAGGGCAGTACTTC
CASSVAAGVSGQYF
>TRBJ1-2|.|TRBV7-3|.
TGTGCCAGCAGGGACCCGGGGGTTAACTATGGCTACACCTTC
CASRDPGVNYGYTF
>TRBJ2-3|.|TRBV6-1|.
TGTGCCAGCAGTGATTCCGGGTCGCCGGCAGATACGCAGTATTTT
CASSDSGSPADTQYF
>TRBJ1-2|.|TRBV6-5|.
TGTGCCAGCAGTTCTTACTACTGGATTACTAACTATGGCTACACCTTC
CASSSYYWITNYGYTF
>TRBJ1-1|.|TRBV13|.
TGTGCCAGCAGCAATTTACGCCTATGGGACAAGTCGAGTATGAACACTGAAGCTTTCTTT
CASSNLRLWDKSSMNTEAFF
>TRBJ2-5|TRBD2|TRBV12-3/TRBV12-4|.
TGTGCCAGCAGTCCACTAGCGGAGACCCAGTACTTC
CASSPLAETQYF
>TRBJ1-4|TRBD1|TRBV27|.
TGTGCCAGCAGGGGGACAGGGGGCTGGGAAAAACTGTTTTTT
CASRGTGGWEKLFF
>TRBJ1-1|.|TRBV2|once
TGTGCCAGCAATCAGGCGAACACTGAAGCTTTCTTT
CASNQANTEAFF
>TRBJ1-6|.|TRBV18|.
TGTGCCAGCTCACTCGATGAACAGTTCTCTTCACCCCTCCACTTT
CASSLDEQFSSPLHF
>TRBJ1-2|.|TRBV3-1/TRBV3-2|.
TGTGCCAGCACCCCTTTTGGACTCCTTTCGGACTATGGCTACACCTTC
CASTPFGLLSDYGYTF
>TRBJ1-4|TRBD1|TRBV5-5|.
TGTGCCAGCAGCTCGGGACAGCTTGAAAAACTGTTTTTT
CASSSGQLEKLFF
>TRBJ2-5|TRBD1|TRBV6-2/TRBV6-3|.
TGTGCCAGCAGTCCAGGGGACAGGGGGCTGGAGACCCAGTACTTC
CASSPGDRGLETQYF
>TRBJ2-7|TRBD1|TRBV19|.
TGTGCCAGTAGTAGGACAGGGAGATCCTACGAGCAGTACTTC
CASSRTGRSYEQYF
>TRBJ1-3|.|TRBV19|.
TGTGCCAGTAGTCCCGGTGGTGGGGCGAACACCATATATTTT
CASSPGGGANTIYF
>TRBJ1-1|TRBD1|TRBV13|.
TGTGCCAGCAGCAAGGACAGGGGCTTCGGCACTGAAGCTTTCTTT
CASSKDRGFGTEAFF